The rows below give T cell receptor beta chains drawn from one sample of a study of CXCR3-negative and CXCR3-positive naive CD8 T cells. TCRdb reanalyzed the 5' RACE reads, giving one entry per CDR3 protein sequence and no DNA. In all, the sample yields 75,000 to 90,000 distinct CDR3 sequences. Sequenced input: naive CXCR3+ CD8+ T cells from blood. These receptors came from a human donor in good health. Some clones in this sample may be carry-over from other donors' samples. CDR3s include the opening cysteine and the closing phenylalanine or tryptophan. Each record gives: V gene, J gene, CDR3 protein.

>TRBV13|TRBJ2-7
CASSLYSSGGVSEQYF
>TRBV28|TRBJ2-3
CASSFIERGSTDTQYF
>TRBV3-1|TRBJ1-3
CASSQGFGNTIYF
>TRBV10-2|TRBJ2-2
CASSYTGELFF
>TRBV11-3|TRBJ2-2
CASSSEQGFAGELFF
>TRBV5-6|TRBJ2-2
CASSLEQGAGELFF
>TRBV4-3|TRBJ2-7
CASSQDGTSGVSYEQYF
>TRBV7-2|TRBJ2-7
CASSLGTSGNKQYF
>TRBV15|TRBJ2-6
CATSLPIQPGDSGANVLTF
>TRBV29-1|TRBJ2-3
CSVDSFSRMTQYF